Each of the 18 T cell receptor beta chains below was sequenced from the same sample in a study of CD8 T cells in Susac syndrome. Random-hexamer reverse transcription was applied to roughly 0.5 to 1 ug RNA. TCRdb ran MiXCR on the immunoSEQ multiplex PCR reads and lists one entry per CDR3 protein. The table records about 170,000 distinct CDR3 sequences, 93% of them present only once. Source material: CD4+ T cells from PBMCs. The receptors were sampled from a human donor with multiple sclerosis.

This clonotype was picked up a small number of times. The chain combines TRBV11-2 with TRBJ2-5, with a weak D call TRBD2 (6 bases). The CDR3 has 13 amino acids. V was clipped by 3 bases and J by 4 bases, with 9 bases between them. CDR1 and CDR2 from the germline V gene are SGHAT and FQNNGV. CDR3 DNA: TGTGCCAGCAGCTTCGGAGCGGGAGAGACCCAGTACTTC. Translation: CASSFGAGETQYF. The full variable domain, with the rest looked up from reference TRBV11-2 and TRBJ2-5, is EAGVAQSPRYKIIEKRQSVAFWCNPISGHATLYWYQQILGQGPKLLIQFQNNGVVDDSQLPKDRFSAERLKGVDSTLKIQPAKLEDSAVYLCASSFGAGETQYFGPGTRLLVL.

This clonotype was counted only a few times. The genes are TRBV7-2 and TRBJ2-1; no reliable D call. Germline V gives CDR1 SGHTA, CDR2 FQGNSA. The CDR3 sequence is 11 residues long. The V end lost 3 bases, the J end lost 6 bases, and 3 bases lay between the germline ends. CDR3 sequence: CASSLTNEQFF. The CDR3 DNA reads TGTGCCAGCAGCTTGACCAATGAGCAGTTCTTC.

This chain joins TRBV6-5 and TRBJ2-1, with 13 bases fitting TRBD2. This CDR3 has 15 residues. Germline V CDR1 and CDR2: MNHEY, SVGAGI. V shed 6 bases and J 8 bases; nucleotides not matched to a gene: 7. As DNA, the CDR3 is TGTGCCAGCAGCGAACTAGCGGGAGGGCCCTATGAGCAGTTCTTC. Residues: CASSELAGGPYEQFF.

This chain links TRBV30 with TRBJ2-7; D gene ambiguous. The V end was cut by 1 base, the J end by 3 bases, with 16 bases between. The CDR3 totals 15 residues. The germline V gene has CDR1 GTSNPN and CDR2 SVGIG (reference sequence). CDR3 region: CAWSAKRPQSYEQYF. The CDR3 DNA reads TGTGCCTGGAGTGCTAAACGTCCACAGAGCTACGAGCAGTACTTC. Full variable domain (remainder filled in from reference TRBV30 and TRBJ2-7): SQTIHQWPATLVQPVGSPLSLECTVEGTSNPNLYWYRQAAGRGLQLLFYSVGIGQISSEVPQNLSASRPQDRQFILSSKKLLLSDSGFYLCAWSAKRPQSYEQYFGPGTRLTVT.

The chain joins TRBV18 to TRBJ2-7; D is perhaps TRBD2 (6 bases). CDR1 is KGHSH and CDR2 is LQKENI in the germline V gene. Trimming took 4 bases from V and 6 from J, leaving 16 bases between them. The CDR3 sequence is 14 residues long. CDR3 nucleotides: TGTGCCAGCTCACAGGGAAGCGGGTCGCGCGAGCAGTACTTC. This encodes CASSQGSGSREQYF.

The CDR3 sequence is CASVGGRVQGAEQYF. The CDR3 DNA is TGTGCCAGCGTCGGGGGGAGGGTCCAAGGAGCAGAGCAGTACTTC. V gene TRBV6-6 combines with J gene TRBJ2-7; TRBD2 matches 7 bases. The CDR3 spans 15 residues. Germline V lookup: CDR1 MNHNY, CDR2 SVGAGI (reference sequence). V lost 8 bases, J lost 7 bases, and 17 bases stayed unmatched.

The V gene is TRBV19, the J gene TRBJ2-4, with D perhaps TRBD2 (5 bases). The CDR3 runs 19 residues. The V end lost 7 bases, the J end lost 0 bases, and 25 bases lay between the germline ends. Germline CDR1 and CDR2: LNHDA and SQIVND (reference sequence). CDR3 region: CASMRTASVDSIAKNIQYF. Written as DNA, the CDR3 is TGTGCCAGTATGAGGACTGCCAGCGTAGATAGCATAGCCAAAAACATTCAGTACTTC.

J is TRBJ2-7 and V is TRBV12-3 or TRBV12-4; D gene unclear. The CDR3 consists of 13 residues. Trimming took off 1 base at V and 6 bases at J, with 10 bases between the two ends. The CDR3 loop is CASSLGPRLEQYF. The CDR3 DNA reads as TGTGCCAGCAGTTTAGGGCCTCGGCTCGAGCAGTACTTC.

The chain has TRBV24-1 and TRBJ1-1, with 9 positions matching TRBD1. V lost 5 bases to trimming and J lost 7 bases; unmatched junction nucleotides: 4. Germline assignment: CDR1 KGHDR and CDR2 SFDVKD. The CDR3 has 13 amino acids. The CDR3 reads CATSGTGAREAFF. The DNA for the CDR3 is TGTGCCACCAGTGGGACAGGGGCGCGTGAAGCTTTCTTT.

The DNA for the CDR3 is TGTGCCAGCAGTTCCGACAGAAACACCGGGGAGCTGTTTTTT. Translation: CASSSDRNTGELFF. The rearrangement joins TRBV12-3 or TRBV12-4 to TRBJ2-2; a weak D match, TRBD1 (5 bases). V was shortened by 4 bases and J by 2 bases, with 8 bases between the two germline ends. The CDR3 loop spans 14 amino acids.

The chain employs TRBV30 and TRBJ1-2; a weak D match, TRBD1 (5 bases). Germline CDR1 and CDR2: GTSNPN and SVGIG (reference sequence). V gave up 3 bases and J gave up 5 bases, with 19 bases separating them. The CDR3 has 15 residues. CDR3 sequence: CAWSRRPGRTYGYTF. In DNA, the CDR3 is TGTGCCTGGAGCCGGCGTCCGGGACGGACGTATGGCTACACCTTC.

The CDR3 nucleotides are TGTGCCAGCACCCTCGTGGGGGGCCAGAGTCAGCCCCAGCATTTT. It codes for CASTLVGGQSQPQHF. This rearrangement joins TRBV19 to TRBJ1-5; D is perhaps TRBD1 (6 bases). The germline V gene encodes CDR1 LNHDA and CDR2 SQIVND (reference sequence). V was pared by 9 bases and J by 6 bases, with 21 bases between. This CDR3 is built from 15 residues.

This clonotype occurred once. V usage is TRBV4-3 and J usage is TRBJ2-7, with no clear D. The germline V gene has CDR1 LGHNA and CDR2 YSLEER. The V end lost 1 base, the J end lost 0 bases, and 7 bases lay between the germline ends. This CDR3 has 14 residues. This CDR3 reads CASSQGWSSYEQYF. The CDR3 region has the DNA TGCGCCAGCAGCCAAGGTTGGAGCTCCTACGAGCAGTACTTC.

V gene TRBV6-5 combines with J gene TRBJ2-1; 8 bases are a match to TRBD1. The V and J ends lost 5 bases and 6 bases, in that order; junction bases with no gene match: 9. In germline, CDR1 is MNHEY, CDR2 SVGAGI. The length of the CDR3 is 15 residues. The CDR3 DNA reads TGTGCCAGCAGTCGCTTCTATGGACAGGGCAATGAGCAGTTCTTC. Its protein product is CASSRFYGQGNEQFF.

V gene TRBV10-3 combines with J gene TRBJ1-2; the D gene is possibly TRBD1 (6 bases). This CDR3 is built from 16 residues. CDR1 and CDR2 (germline): ENHRY, SYGVKD. Trimming took 2 bases from V and 2 from J, leaving 15 bases between them. CDR3 nucleotide sequence: TGTGCCATCAGTGAGCCCCACAGGGATGGGAACTATGGCTACACCTTC. Protein sequence: CAISEPHRDGNYGYTF.

The chain uses TRBV9 and TRBJ1-4; D is possibly TRBD1 (6 bases). Germline V gives CDR1 SGDLS, CDR2 YYNGEE. Trimming cost V 4 bases and J 5 bases, with 9 bases left between them. The CDR3 has 13 residues. The CDR3 is CASSRQENEKLFF. For the CDR3, the DNA is TGTGCCAGCAGCAGACAGGAAAATGAAAAACTGTTTTTT.

This clonotype was seen a single time. The chain links TRBV19 to TRBJ1-1; D unresolved. The CDR3 spans 13 residues. The germline V and J ends were trimmed by 5 bases and 2 bases, with 9 bases remaining between them. Germline V CDR1 and CDR2: LNHDA, SQIVND (reference sequence). CDR3 nucleotides: TGTGCCAGTAGTGTTATTATAAACACTGAAGCTTTCTTT. Translated: CASSVIINTEAFF.

The V call is TRBV12-3 or TRBV12-4, the J call TRBJ2-3, with 10 bases fitting TRBD2. The length of the CDR3 is 16 residues. With 6 bases clipped from V and 2 bases from J, the junction kept 8 bases outside the gene matches. CDR3 protein: CASSRRTSGTTDTQYF. The CDR3 DNA sequence: TGTGCCAGCAGCCGGCGGACTAGCGGAACCACAGATACGCAGTATTTT.